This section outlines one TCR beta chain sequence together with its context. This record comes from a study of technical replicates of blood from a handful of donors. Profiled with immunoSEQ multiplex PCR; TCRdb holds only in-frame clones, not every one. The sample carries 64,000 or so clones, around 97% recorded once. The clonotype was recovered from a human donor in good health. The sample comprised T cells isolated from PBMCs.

CDR3 residues: CASSQRVLAGEPYNEQFF. DNA for the CDR3: TGCGCCAGCAGCCAACGTGTTCTCGCGGGGGAACCCTACAATGAGCAGTTCTTC. The chain couples TRBV4-1 to TRBJ2-1; the match to TRBD2 covers 7 bases. V shed 2 bases and J 2 bases; nucleotides not matched to a gene: 12. Germline V CDR1 and CDR2: MGHRA, YSYEKL. This CDR3 has 18 amino acids.